These 19 T cell receptor beta chains came from one sample sequenced in a study of shared T cell receptors in the human thymus. Profiling relied on immunoSEQ multiplex PCR, and the TCRdb table lists in-frame clones only, not all of them. Found here are hundreds of thousands of clones, 88% of them singletons; the top ten hold 0.0095% to 0.011%. These data are also associated with another study on human thymus T cells.

What was sequenced was thymocytes. The receptors derive from a boy under three years old with a congenital heart defect.

The chain carries TRBV7-9 and TRBJ2-1; 7 positions agree with TRBD1. Germline V lookup: CDR1 SEHNR, CDR2 FQNEAQ (reference sequence). The CDR3 runs to 16 residues. Germline trimming cut 2 bases from V and 0 bases from J; bases unmatched to any gene: 4. CDR3 DNA sequence: TGTGCCAGCAGCTTATTGGGGACAGCCTCCTACAATGAGCAGTTCTTC. It translates to CASSLLGTASYNEQFF.

This chain joins TRBV19 and TRBJ2-5; 11 bases fit TRBD2. The CDR3 has 16 amino acids. Germline V gene data show CDR1 as LNHDA and CDR2 as SQIVND (reference sequence). The V gene end was trimmed by 5 bases and the J gene end by 4 bases; junction bases not matched to a gene: 9. This chain's CDR3 is CASSFLAGGPRETQYF. The CDR3 region has the DNA TGTGCCAGTAGTTTTTTAGCGGGAGGGCCGAGAGAGACCCAGTACTTC.

V and J are TRBV5-1 and TRBJ2-1; D possibly corresponds to TRBD2 (5 bases). This CDR3 is 15 amino acids long. Germline V gene data show CDR1 as SGHRS and CDR2 as YFSETQ. Deletions cut 0 bases from V and 7 bases from J, with 14 bases between. DNA of the CDR3: TGCGCCAGCAGCTTGGCCGACGGCAGAGGGAATGAGCAGTTCTTC. Residues: CASSLADGRGNEQFF. Looking up the rest from reference TRBV5-1 and TRBJ2-1 gives the full variable domain: KAGVTQTPRYLIKTRGQQVTLSCSPISGHRSVSWYQQTPGQGLQFLFEYFSETQRNKGNFPGRFSGRQFSNSRSEMNVSTLELGDSALYLCASSLADGRGNEQFFGPGTRLTVL.

The chain couples TRBV2 to TRBJ2-4, with D tentatively TRBD2 (5 bases). In germline, CDR1 is SNHLY, CDR2 FYNNEI. Trimming took 2 bases from V and 0 from J, leaving 17 bases between them. CDR3 length equals 18 residues. CDR3 amino acids: CASSESEGAELAKNIQYF. The DNA of the CDR3 is TGTGCCAGCAGTGAATCTGAGGGTGCGGAACTAGCCAAAAACATTCAGTACTTC.

This chain uses TRBV6-1 with TRBJ1-1; 9 bases agree with TRBD1. The CDR3 sequence is 14 residues long. Germline CDR1 reads MNHNS; CDR2 reads SASEGT. Trimming cost V 7 bases and J 4 bases; bases outside gene matches: 7. For the CDR3, the DNA is TGTGCCAGCACCCAATACAGGGGGCTCACTGAAGCTTTCTTT. This codes for CASTQYRGLTEAFF.

The chain couples TRBV4-3 to TRBJ2-2; D might be TRBD2 (6 bases). Germline CDR1 and CDR2: LGHNA and YSLEER. The V end lost 0 bases, the J end lost 6 bases, and 32 bases lay between the germline ends. The CDR3 is 22 residues long. The CDR3 region is CASSQDHRTNPGGPAFSGELFF. The CDR3 DNA follows: TGCGCCAGCAGCCAAGACCACAGGACAAACCCCGGGGGACCCGCATTCTCCGGGGAGCTGTTTTTT.

This clone was seen only a few times. This chain uses TRBV19 with TRBJ2-1; a weak D match, TRBD2 (7 bases). The length of the CDR3 is 15 residues. Looked up from germline, CDR1 is LNHDA and CDR2 is SQIVND (reference sequence). V lost 5 bases and J lost 5, with 16 bases in between. In DNA, the CDR3 is TGTGCCAGTAGTGGGGGGCTAGCGGCTCACAATGAGCAGTTCTTC. It codes for CASSGGLAAHNEQFF.

V usage is TRBV7-2 and J usage is TRBJ2-5; D may be TRBD2 (6 bases). Germline CDR1 SGHTA, CDR2 FQGNSA. There are 16 residues in the CDR3. V lost 5 bases and J 1 base, leaving 17 bases between the germline ends. The CDR3: CASSRDSGGGQETQYF. The CDR3 DNA is TGTGCCAGCAGCCGTGACTCCGGGGGTGGCCAAGAGACCCAGTACTTC. The variable domain in full, completed from reference TRBV7-2 and TRBJ2-5, reads GAGVSQSPSNKVTEKGKDVELRCDPISGHTALYWYRQSLGQGLEFLIYFQGNSAPDKSGLPSDRFSAERTGGSVSTLTIQRTQQEDSAVYLCASSRDSGGGQETQYFGPGTRLLVL.

This sequence joins TRBV10-3 and TRBJ2-4, with D hard to call. V lost 6 bases and J lost 0, with 15 bases in between. The CDR3 spans 16 residues. CDR1 and CDR2 from the germline V gene are ENHRY and SYGVKD. In DNA form, the CDR3 reads TGTGCCATCAGCCCCTACGATAGTCTAGCCAAAAACATTCAGTACTTC. Translation gives CAISPYDSLAKNIQYF.

CDR3 sequence: CAISESSGPQDEQFF. In nucleotides, the CDR3 is TGTGCCATCAGTGAGTCCAGCGGCCCTCAGGATGAGCAGTTCTTC. V is TRBV10-3 and J is TRBJ2-1; the D gene is possibly TRBD2 (5 bases). CDR1 is ENHRY, CDR2 SYGVKD, per germline. This CDR3 contains 15 residues. V lost 0 bases and J lost 8, with 14 bases in between.

The genes are TRBV7-2 and TRBJ1-2; D is perhaps TRBD1 (6 bases). The V gene lost 2 bases and the J gene lost 7 bases, with 11 bases spanning the gap. This CDR3 comprises 13 residues. The germline V gene has CDR1 SGHTA and CDR2 FQGNSA. CDR3 bases: TGTGCCAGCAGCTTAATCCGGGACACTGGCTACACCTTC. Its translation: CASSLIRDTGYTF.

The rearrangement joins TRBV4-3 to TRBJ2-5, with D perhaps TRBD2 (7 bases). The germline CDR1 and CDR2 sequences are LGHNA and YSLEER. This CDR3 has 15 residues. The V gene lost 0 bases and the J gene lost 5 bases, with 13 bases spanning the gap. The CDR3 DNA is TGCGCCAGCAGCCAAGAACGGGGGGCAGGGGAGACCCAGTACTTC. Translated: CASSQERGAGETQYF.

The chain employs TRBV7-9 and TRBJ2-7; weak D call: TRBD2 (6 bases). Trimming took 2 bases from V and 6 from J, leaving 11 bases between them. The CDR3 is made up of 13 amino acids. Germline V lookup: CDR1 SEHNR, CDR2 FQNEAQ (reference sequence). CDR3 residues: CASSLKSEGEQYF. CDR3 nucleotides: TGTGCCAGCAGCTTAAAGTCGGAGGGCGAGCAGTACTTC. Filled out from reference TRBV7-9 and TRBJ2-7, the complete variable domain reads DTGVSQNPRHKITKRGQNVTFRCDPISEHNRLYWYRQTLGQGPEFLTYFQNEAQLEKSRLLSDRFSAERPKGSFSTLEIQRTEQGDSAMYLCASSLKSEGEQYFGPGTRLTVT.

The chain uses TRBV29-1 and TRBJ2-5, with TRBD2 matching over 8 bases. Per germline, CDR1 SQVTM and CDR2 ANQGSEA. The CDR3 has 14 amino acids. J was trimmed by 5 bases and V by 1 base; bases with no gene match: 6. CDR3 amino acids: CSVEGTSRIETQYF. The CDR3 coding sequence is TGCAGCGTTGAAGGGACTAGCCGGATCGAGACCCAGTACTTC.

A single count supports this clone. V is TRBV28 and J is TRBJ2-3, with D possibly being TRBD1 (5 bases). CDR1 and CDR2 from the germline V gene are MDHEN and SYDVKM. The V and J ends lost 2 bases and 8 bases respectively, with 14 bases between them. The length of the CDR3 is 14 residues. The DNA for the CDR3 is TGTGCCAGCAGTTTAAACAGGCTCCGAGGTACGCAGTATTTT. This codes for CASSLNRLRGTQYF.

The chain links TRBV7-8 to TRBJ1-2, with TRBD1 identical over 7 bases. There are 14 residues in the CDR3. The germline V gene encodes CDR1 SGHVS and CDR2 FQNEAQ. Trimming at V came to 5 bases and at J to 2 bases, leaving 5 bases not matched to a gene. The CDR3 loop is CASSGAGGNYGYTF. The CDR3 nucleotides read TGTGCCAGCAGCGGGGCAGGGGGGAACTATGGCTACACCTTC. Using reference TRBV7-8 and TRBJ1-2 for the parts outside the CDR3, the full variable domain is GAGVSQSPRYKVAKRGQDVALRCDPISGHVSLFWYQQALGQGPEFLTYFQNEAQLDKSGLPSDRFFAERPEGSVSTLKIQRTQQEDSAVYLCASSGAGGNYGYTFGSGTRLTVV.

This chain joins TRBV7-2 and TRBJ2-4, with a tentative D call TRBD1 (6 bases). Germline V lookup: CDR1 SGHTA, CDR2 FQGNSA. CDR3 length equals 13 residues. Trimming stripped 3 bases from V and 8 bases from J, with 11 bases between. The CDR3 loop reads CASSLRQVYIQYF. The DNA for the CDR3 is TGTGCCAGCAGCTTGAGACAGGTTTACATTCAGTACTTC.

The chain carries TRBV5-6 and TRBJ2-5, with no clear D. This CDR3 region has 13 residues. Trimming shortened V by 2 bases and J by 4 bases, and 9 bases separated the two germline ends. The V gene's germline CDR1 is SGHDT and CDR2 YYEEEE. CDR3 region: CASSFGHPETQYF. CDR3 nucleotides: TGTGCCAGCAGCTTTGGCCACCCAGAGACCCAGTACTTC.

This sequence joins TRBV1 and TRBJ2-1; TRBD2 is taken as the D call from the table, unchecked against the DNA. TRBV1 is an annotated pseudogene. There are 14 residues in the CDR3. The CDR3 sequence is CTSSRLAAYNEQFF. CDR3 bases: TGCACCAGCAGCCGACTAGCAGCCTACAATGAGCAGTTCTTC.